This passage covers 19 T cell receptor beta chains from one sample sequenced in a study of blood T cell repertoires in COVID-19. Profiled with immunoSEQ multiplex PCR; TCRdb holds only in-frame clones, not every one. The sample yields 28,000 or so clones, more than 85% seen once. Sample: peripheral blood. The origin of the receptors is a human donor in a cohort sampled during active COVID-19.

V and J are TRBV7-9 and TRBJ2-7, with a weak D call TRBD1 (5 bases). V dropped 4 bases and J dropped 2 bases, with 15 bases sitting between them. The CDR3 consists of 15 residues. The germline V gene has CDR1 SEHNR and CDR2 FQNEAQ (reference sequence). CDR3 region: CASSSRQGFTYEQYF. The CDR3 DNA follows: TGTGCCAGCAGCTCACGCCAGGGATTTACCTACGAGCAGTACTTC.

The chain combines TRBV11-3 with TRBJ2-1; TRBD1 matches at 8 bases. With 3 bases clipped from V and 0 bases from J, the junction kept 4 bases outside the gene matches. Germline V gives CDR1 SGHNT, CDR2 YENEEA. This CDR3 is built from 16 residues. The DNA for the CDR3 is TGTGCCAGCAGCTTCGGACAGGGCCGCTCCTACAATGAGCAGTTCTTC. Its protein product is CASSFGQGRSYNEQFF.

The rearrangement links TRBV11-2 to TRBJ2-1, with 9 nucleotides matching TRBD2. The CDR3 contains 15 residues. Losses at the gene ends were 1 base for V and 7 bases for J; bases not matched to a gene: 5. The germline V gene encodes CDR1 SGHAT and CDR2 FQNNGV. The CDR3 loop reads CASSLVGLAGNEQFF. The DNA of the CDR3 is TGTGCCAGCAGCTTAGTTGGTCTAGCGGGAAATGAGCAGTTCTTC.

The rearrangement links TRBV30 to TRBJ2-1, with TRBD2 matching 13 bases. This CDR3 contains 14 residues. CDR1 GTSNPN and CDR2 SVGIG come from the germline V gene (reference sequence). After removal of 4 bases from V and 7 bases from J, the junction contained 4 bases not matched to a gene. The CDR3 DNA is TGTGCCTGGATGACTAGCGGGAGGTGGAATGAGCAGTTCTTC. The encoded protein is CAWMTSGRWNEQFF.

The CDR3 nucleotides are TGTGCCAGCAGCTTACAGGGGGGAAGCTCTGGAAACACCATATATTTT. Its translation: CASSLQGGSSGNTIYF. This chain joins TRBV9 and TRBJ1-3; 8 bases map to TRBD1. V lost 4 bases and J lost 0; bases outside the gene matches: 6. The CDR3 consists of 16 residues. The germline V gene encodes CDR1 SGDLS and CDR2 YYNGEE.

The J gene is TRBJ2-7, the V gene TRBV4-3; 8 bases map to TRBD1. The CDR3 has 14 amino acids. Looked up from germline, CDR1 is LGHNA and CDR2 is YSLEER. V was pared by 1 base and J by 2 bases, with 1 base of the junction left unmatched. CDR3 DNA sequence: TGCGCCAGCAGCCAAGTACAGGGGGCCTACGAGCAGTACTTC. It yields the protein CASSQVQGAYEQYF.

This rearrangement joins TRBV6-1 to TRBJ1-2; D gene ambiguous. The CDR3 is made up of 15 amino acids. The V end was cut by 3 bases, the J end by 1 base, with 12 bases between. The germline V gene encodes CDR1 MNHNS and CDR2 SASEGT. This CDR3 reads CASSDHQRVNYGYTF. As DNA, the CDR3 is TGTGCCAGCAGTGACCATCAACGAGTTAACTATGGCTACACCTTC.

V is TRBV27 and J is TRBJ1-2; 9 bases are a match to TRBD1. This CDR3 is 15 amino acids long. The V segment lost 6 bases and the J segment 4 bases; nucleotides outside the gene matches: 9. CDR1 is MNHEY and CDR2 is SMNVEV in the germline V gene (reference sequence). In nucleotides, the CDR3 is TGTGCCAGCAGGACCGACGGGACAGGGTCCTATGGCTACACCTTC. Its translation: CASRTDGTGSYGYTF.

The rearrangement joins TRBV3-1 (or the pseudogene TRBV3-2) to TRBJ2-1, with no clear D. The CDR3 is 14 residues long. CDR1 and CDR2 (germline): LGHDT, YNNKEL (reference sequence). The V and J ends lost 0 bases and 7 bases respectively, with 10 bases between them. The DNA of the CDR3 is TGTGCCAGCAGCCAAGATAGTCTTATAAATGAGCAGTTCTTC. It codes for CASSQDSLINEQFF.

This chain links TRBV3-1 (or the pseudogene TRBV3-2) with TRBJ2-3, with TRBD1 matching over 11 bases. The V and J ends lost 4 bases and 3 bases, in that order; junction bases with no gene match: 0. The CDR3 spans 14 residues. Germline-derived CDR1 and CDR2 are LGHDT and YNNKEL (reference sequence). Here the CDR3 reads CASSRDRGTDTQYF. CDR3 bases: TGTGCCAGCAGCCGGGACAGGGGGACAGATACGCAGTATTTT.

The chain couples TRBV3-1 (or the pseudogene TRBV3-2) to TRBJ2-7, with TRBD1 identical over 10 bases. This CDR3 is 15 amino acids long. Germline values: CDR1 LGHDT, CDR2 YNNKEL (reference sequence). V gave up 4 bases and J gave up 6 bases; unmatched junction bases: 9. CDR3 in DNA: TGTGCCAGCAGCCCTTTGACAGGGGGCGGCGCCGAGCAGTACTTC. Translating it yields CASSPLTGGGAEQYF.

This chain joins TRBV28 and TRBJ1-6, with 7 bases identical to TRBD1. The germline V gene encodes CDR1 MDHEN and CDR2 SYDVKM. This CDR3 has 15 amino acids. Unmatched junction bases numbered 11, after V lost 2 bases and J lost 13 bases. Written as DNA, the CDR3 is TGTGCCAGCAGTTTACCATCTCCCAGGGGGACGCCCCTCCACTTT. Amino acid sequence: CASSLPSPRGTPLHF.

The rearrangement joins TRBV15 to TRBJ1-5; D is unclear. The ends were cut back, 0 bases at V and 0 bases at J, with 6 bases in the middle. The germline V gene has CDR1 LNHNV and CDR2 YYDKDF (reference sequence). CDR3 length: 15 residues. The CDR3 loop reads CATSRDRGSNQPQHF. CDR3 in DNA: TGTGCCACCAGCAGAGATCGGGGTAGCAATCAGCCCCAGCATTTT.

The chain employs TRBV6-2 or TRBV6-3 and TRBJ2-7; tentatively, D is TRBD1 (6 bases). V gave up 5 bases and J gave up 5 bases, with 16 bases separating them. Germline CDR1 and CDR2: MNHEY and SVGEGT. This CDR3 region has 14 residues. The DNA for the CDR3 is TGTGCCAGCAGTCTTACTTCAGGGGTGGACGAGCAGTACTTC. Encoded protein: CASSLTSGVDEQYF.

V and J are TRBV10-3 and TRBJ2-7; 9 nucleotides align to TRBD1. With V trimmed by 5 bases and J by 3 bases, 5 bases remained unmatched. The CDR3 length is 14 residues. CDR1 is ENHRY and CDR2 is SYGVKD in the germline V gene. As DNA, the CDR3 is TGTGCCATCAGTCACCGGGACAGGGTCTACGAGCAGTACTTC. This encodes CAISHRDRVYEQYF.

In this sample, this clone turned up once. The CDR3 bases are TGCGCCAGCAGCTTGGAAAAGGGACAGTTGAACACCGGGGAGCTGTTTTTT. It specifies CASSLEKGQLNTGELFF. The chain carries TRBV5-1 and TRBJ2-2; 7 bases map to TRBD1. The CDR3 runs to 17 residues. From germline, CDR1 is SGHRS and CDR2 YFSETQ. The V segment lost 0 bases and the J segment 1 base; nucleotides outside the gene matches: 6.

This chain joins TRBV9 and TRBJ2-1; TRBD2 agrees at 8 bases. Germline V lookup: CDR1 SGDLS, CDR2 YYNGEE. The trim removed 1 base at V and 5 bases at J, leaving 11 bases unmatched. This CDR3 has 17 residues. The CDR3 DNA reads TGTGCCAGCAGCGTAAAGGGTACCAGCGGGAGACACAATGAGCAGTTCTTC. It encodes CASSVKGTSGRHNEQFF. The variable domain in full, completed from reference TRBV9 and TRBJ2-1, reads DSGVTQTPKHLITATGQRVTLRCSPRSGDLSVYWYQQSLDQGLQFLIQYYNGEERAKGNILERFSAQQFPDLHSELNLSSLELGDSALYFCASSVKGTSGRHNEQFFGPGTRLTVL.

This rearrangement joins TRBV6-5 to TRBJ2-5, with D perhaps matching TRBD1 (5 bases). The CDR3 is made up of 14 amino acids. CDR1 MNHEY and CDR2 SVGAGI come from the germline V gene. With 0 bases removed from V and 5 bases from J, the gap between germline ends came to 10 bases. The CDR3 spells CASSYSQVGETQYF. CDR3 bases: TGTGCCAGCAGTTACTCACAGGTGGGGGAGACCCAGTACTTC.

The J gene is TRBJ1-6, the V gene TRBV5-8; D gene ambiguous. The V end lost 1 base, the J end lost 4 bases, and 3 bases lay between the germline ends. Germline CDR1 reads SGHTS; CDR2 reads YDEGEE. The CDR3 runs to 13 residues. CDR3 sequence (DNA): TGTGCCAGCAGCTTGACTTATAATTCACCCCTCCACTTT. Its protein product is CASSLTYNSPLHF.